These 25 T cell receptor beta chains originate from one sample sequenced in a study of cytomegalovirus exposure and HLA in healthy donors. The study ran its PCR with 60 Vbeta and 13 Jbeta primers. TCRdb's table, derived via immunoSEQ multiplex PCR, lists solely in-frame clones and lacks some. Among around 160,000 clones listed, approximately 78% were seen once. Sequenced input: PBMCs. These receptors came from a man aged 35-49 years in good health and CMV-seropositive.

The chain couples TRBV19 to TRBJ2-7; the match to TRBD1 covers 9 bases. The germline gives CDR1 LNHDA, CDR2 SQIVND (reference sequence). V shed 7 bases, J shed 7 bases, and the junction held 14 bases outside the gene matches. This CDR3 has 15 amino acids. The DNA for the CDR3 is TGTGCCAGTACCAATCAGGTAACAGGGGGCGAAGAGCAGTACTTC. Translating it yields CASTNQVTGGEEQYF.

The chain uses TRBV5-4 and TRBJ1-2; TRBD1 aligns across 9 bases. The V and J ends lost 4 bases and 3 bases, in that order; junction bases with no gene match: 7. This CDR3 region has 15 residues. The germline gives CDR1 SGHNT, CDR2 YYREEE (reference sequence). In DNA, the CDR3 is TGTGCCAGCAGCGGGGGGACAGGGCCTTACTATGGCTACACCTTC. It encodes CASSGGTGPYYGYTF.

The chain has TRBV6-1 and TRBJ1-1, with a tentative D call TRBD1 (6 bases). Trimming took off 5 bases at V and 4 bases at J, with 14 bases between the two ends. CDR1 and CDR2 from the germline V gene are MNHNS and SASEGT. This CDR3 is built from 14 residues. The CDR3 DNA reads TGTGCCAGCAGTCCGTCCACAGGGTTCACTGAAGCTTTCTTT. This gives the protein CASSPSTGFTEAFF.

This rearrangement joins TRBV28 to TRBJ2-7; maybe TRBD1 (5 bases). The V and J ends lost 6 bases and 2 bases respectively, with 17 bases between them. The CDR3 loop spans 15 amino acids. Germline V gene sequence: CDR1 MDHEN, CDR2 SYDVKM. This CDR3 reads CASRKTGIDTYEQYF. The CDR3 region has the DNA TGTGCCAGCAGGAAAACAGGAATAGATACCTACGAGCAGTACTTC.

This chain uses TRBV30 with TRBJ2-1; D is perhaps TRBD1 (5 bases). Between the trimmed V and J ends, which lost 3 bases and 7 bases, there was a span of 10 bases. This CDR3 contains 12 residues. Per the germline V gene, CDR1 is GTSNPN and CDR2 is SVGIG (reference sequence). The CDR3 DNA is TGTGCCTGGAGCGGACCAGGGAATGAGCAGTTCTTC. Protein sequence: CAWSGPGNEQFF. Variable domain in full (rest from reference TRBV30 and TRBJ2-1): SQTIHQWPATLVQPVGSPLSLECTVEGTSNPNLYWYRQAAGRGLQLLFYSVGIGQISSEVPQNLSASRPQDRQFILSSKKLLLSDSGFYLCAWSGPGNEQFFGPGTRLTVL.

This clone was seen once. This chain links TRBV7-7 with TRBJ2-5; a possible D gene is TRBD1 (6 bases). Germline CDR1 is SSHAT and CDR2 is FNYEAQ (reference sequence). Deletions cut 4 bases from V and 2 bases from J, with 8 bases between. The CDR3 is 13 amino acids. CDR3 coding DNA: TGTGCCAGCAGCTCCCAGGGGCAAGAGACCCAGTACTTC. The encoded protein is CASSSQGQETQYF.

This clone appeared a few times. The rearrangement joins TRBV4-3 to TRBJ2-1, with 8 bases lining up with TRBD2. CDR1 and CDR2 (germline): LGHNA, YSLEER. CDR3 size: 16 residues. Trimming took 1 base from V and 6 from J; bases not matched to a gene: 8. The CDR3 reads CASSQVGGRLFNEQFF. The CDR3 DNA reads TGCGCCAGCAGCCAAGTAGGCGGGAGGCTCTTCAATGAGCAGTTCTTC.

The chain couples TRBV7-2 to TRBJ1-5; D might be TRBD1 (6 bases). This CDR3 is 15 amino acids long. Germline lookup yields CDR1 SGHTA and CDR2 FQGNSA. V lost 5 bases to trimming and J lost 2 bases, with 13 bases between them. The CDR3 DNA follows: TGTGCCAGCAGCGAAGACAGGTGGGGCAATCAGCCCCAGCATTTT. Translated: CASSEDRWGNQPQHF.

This clone was counted once. V is TRBV19 and J is TRBJ1-1; D gene uncertain. Germline V gives CDR1 LNHDA, CDR2 SQIVND (reference sequence). There are 15 residues in the CDR3. Trimming left V 5 bases short and J 2 bases short, with 15 bases between. CDR3 sequence reads: CASSVVNRDNTEAFF. CDR3 sequence (DNA): TGTGCCAGTAGTGTCGTTAACCGGGATAACACTGAAGCTTTCTTT.

This chain joins TRBV7-8 and TRBJ1-2, with D uncertain. CDR1 is SGHVS, CDR2 FQNEAQ, per germline. The CDR3 consists of 14 residues. The V gene lost 1 base and the J gene lost 2 bases, with 8 bases spanning the gap. CDR3 sequence reads: CASSLERRNYGYTF. DNA of the CDR3: TGTGCCAGCAGCTTAGAACGGAGAAACTATGGCTACACCTTC.

In the case of this clone: Mismatch with germline at one junction end may stem from a read error. Other DNA variants within this sample encode the same CDR3. The chain recombines TRBV27 with TRBJ2-7; 15 bases line up with TRBD2. The CDR3 length is 21 residues. Germline V gene sequence: CDR1 MNHEY, CDR2 SMNVEV (reference sequence). CDR3 coding DNA: TGTGCCAGCAGTCCACTGACCCTTCTTCCGGGACTAGCGGGAGGAAGGGACGAGCAGTACTTT. As protein: CASSPLTLLPGLAGGRDEQYF.

This chain connects TRBV30 to TRBJ1-1; 9 bases match TRBD1. CDR1 is GTSNPN and CDR2 is SVGIG in the germline V gene (reference sequence). Losses at the gene ends were 5 bases for V and 11 bases for J; bases not matched to a gene: 9. The CDR3 extends over 12 amino acids. Written as DNA, the CDR3 is TGTGCCTGGGTGGGACAGGGTAATTCGGCTTTCTTT. It encodes CAWVGQGNSAFF. Using reference TRBV30 and TRBJ1-1 for the parts outside the CDR3, the full variable domain is SQTIHQWPATLVQPVGSPLSLECTVEGTSNPNLYWYRQAAGRGLQLLFYSVGIGQISSEVPQNLSASRPQDRQFILSSKKLLLSDSGFYLCAWVGQGNSAFFGQGTRLTVV.

The V gene is TRBV28, the J gene TRBJ1-3, with 10 positions matching TRBD1. This CDR3 spans 14 amino acids. Trimming removed 8 bases from V and 6 bases from J; junction bases left unmatched: 7. Germline V CDR1 and CDR2: MDHEN, SYDVKM. CDR3 residues: CASLGQGIANTIYF. CDR3 coding DNA: TGTGCCAGCTTGGGACAGGGGATCGCAAACACCATATATTTT.

The rearrangement uses TRBV6-5 and TRBJ2-5; TRBD2 is a possible D gene (6 bases). The J call could be wrong; TRBJ2-7 is a better fit for the DNA end. Germline V gene sequence: CDR1 MNHEY, CDR2 SVGAGI. The CDR3 consists of 15 residues. The DNA of the CDR3 is TGTGCCAGCAGTTACTCGGGACTCAACTCCTACGAGCAGTACTTC. It translates to CASSYSGLNSYEQYF.

The chain couples TRBV5-1 to TRBJ1-1; D ambiguous. CDR1 is SGHRS and CDR2 is YFSETQ in the germline V gene. This CDR3 is 14 amino acids long. The germline V and J ends were trimmed by 3 bases and 7 bases, with 16 bases remaining between them. The CDR3 sequence is CASSSFATEIEAFF. The DNA of the CDR3 is TGCGCCAGCAGCTCCTTTGCAACAGAGATTGAAGCTTTCTTT.

The chain is built from TRBV25-1 and TRBJ1-3; D may be TRBD1 (6 bases). This CDR3 has 17 residues. Germline CDR1 is MGHDK and CDR2 is SYGVNS. The V gene lost 4 bases and the J gene lost 1 base, with 17 bases spanning the gap. In DNA form, the CDR3 reads TGTGCCAGCAGTGTAGAACAGGGTTGGGGTTCTGGAAACACCATATATTTT. It is translated as CASSVEQGWGSGNTIYF.

The rearrangement joins TRBV5-1 to TRBJ1-1; D might be TRBD1 (5 bases). The CDR3 spans 14 residues. Germline values: CDR1 SGHRS, CDR2 YFSETQ. Between the trimmed V and J ends, which lost 0 bases and 4 bases, there was a span of 10 bases. The CDR3 region is CASSLEGGGTEAFF. Written as DNA, the CDR3 is TGCGCCAGCAGCTTGGAGGGCGGGGGCACTGAAGCTTTCTTT.

This clone was counted once. J is TRBJ2-1 and V is TRBV11-3; 10 bases are shared with TRBD1. CDR1 SGHNT and CDR2 YENEEA come from the germline V gene. This CDR3 contains 15 residues. The J segment lost 5 bases and the V segment lost 1 base, leaving 2 bases of the junction unmatched. CDR3 loop: CASSLGGTGDNEQFF. The CDR3 DNA is TGTGCCAGCAGCTTAGGAGGGACAGGGGACAATGAGCAGTTCTTC. The whole variable domain, remainder taken from reference TRBV11-3 and TRBJ2-1, is EAGVVQSPRYKIIEKKQPVAFWCNPISGHNTLYWYLQNLGQGPELLIRYENEEAVDDSQLPKDRFSAERLKGVDSTLKIQPAELGDSAVYLCASSLGGTGDNEQFFGPGTRLTVL.

The DNA for the CDR3 is TGTGCCAGCTCACCACAAGACAGGGGAGCGAACACCGGGGAGCTGTTTTTT. This codes for CASSPQDRGANTGELFF. The chain couples TRBV18 to TRBJ2-2; the match to TRBD1 covers 8 bases. Germline V lookup: CDR1 KGHSH, CDR2 LQKENI. V trimming: 1 base; J trimming: 0 bases; junction bases outside the gene matches: 4. There are 17 residues in the CDR3.

The chain employs TRBV5-8 and TRBJ2-2, with 12 bases that match TRBD2. The CDR3 runs to 16 residues. Per germline, CDR1 SGHTS and CDR2 YDEGEE. V shed 0 bases and J 5 bases; nucleotides not matched to a gene: 2. The CDR3 spells CASSLGLAGETGELFF. CDR3 nucleotide sequence: TGTGCCAGCAGCTTGGGACTAGCGGGAGAAACCGGGGAGCTGTTTTTT.

This clone was recorded only once. The chain carries TRBV7-2 and TRBJ2-7, with 12 bases that match TRBD2. Germline CDR1 reads SGHTA; CDR2 reads FQGNSA. The CDR3 covers 18 residues. Germline trimming cut 6 bases from V and 3 bases from J; bases unmatched to any gene: 15. DNA for the CDR3: TGTGCCAGCAGTTGGACTAGCGGGGCTGCCCCTATAATCTACGAGCAGTACTTC. Encoded protein: CASSWTSGAAPIIYEQYF.

The chain combines TRBV29-1 with TRBJ2-1, with 9 bases aligning to TRBD2. V was clipped by 5 bases and J by 1 base; unmatched bases: 9. The germline V gene has CDR1 SQVTM and CDR2 ANQGSEA. The CDR3 is made up of 16 amino acids. The CDR3 region is CSVRGREGLSYNEQFF. The CDR3 bases are TGCAGCGTTCGGGGGCGGGAGGGCCTATCCTACAATGAGCAGTTCTTC.

The chain has TRBV7-8 and TRBJ2-1, with TRBD2 matching 10 bases. Germline V gene sequence: CDR1 SGHVS, CDR2 FQNEAQ. The junction had 0 bases not matched to a gene; V was cut back by 2 bases and J by 5 bases. The CDR3 runs 14 residues. CDR3 amino acids: CASSLLAGDNEQFF. Written as DNA, the CDR3 is TGTGCCAGCAGCTTACTAGCGGGGGACAATGAGCAGTTCTTC.

This clone was seen a few times. The chain recombines TRBV6-5 with TRBJ1-1; a possible D gene is TRBD1 (5 bases). The V gene's germline CDR1 is MNHEY and CDR2 SVGAGI. The CDR3 spans 14 residues. Trimming took 2 bases from V and 7 from J, leaving 14 bases between them. For the CDR3, the DNA is TGTGCCAGCAGTTACCGGTATGGGGCGAATGAAGCTTTCTTT. This codes for CASSYRYGANEAFF.

V gene TRBV6-1 combines with J gene TRBJ1-5, with 7 bases lining up with TRBD1. Germline CDR1 MNHNS, CDR2 SASEGT. The CDR3 sequence is 16 residues long. The ends lost 1 base at V and 0 bases at J; junction bases unmatched: 3. The CDR3 DNA reads as TGTGCCAGCAGTGAAGAACAGGGGTATAGCAATCAGCCCCAGCATTTT. It specifies CASSEEQGYSNQPQHF.